This TCR beta chain was obtained from a study of T cell changes during pregnancy in multiple sclerosis. Clones were read by immunoSEQ multiplex PCR, and TCRdb kept only the in-frame ones, dropping some. Of roughly 32,000 clones in the sample, roughly 90% are singletons; the top ten hold approximately 3.3%. The CDR3 length is 17 residues. CDR1 is LGHNA, CDR2 YNFKEQ, per germline. The ends lost 1 base at V and 6 bases at J; junction bases unmatched: 4. This chain links TRBV4-2 with TRBJ2-2; 14 bases agree with TRBD2. The TCR was taken from a female donor with multiple sclerosis, enrolled in a pregnancy study. The material was CD8+ T cells from peripheral blood mononuclear cells, obtained in the third trimester of pregnancy. CDR3 in DNA: TGTGCCAGCAGCCAAGGGGGACTAGCGGGGGAAGCCGGGGAGCTGTTTTTT. Translation: CASSQGGLAGEAGELFF.